The subject of this entry is one TCR beta chain. Assay used: immunoSEQ multiplex PCR; TCRdb lists only in-frame clones, some missing. The sample gives roughly 99,000 clones, approximately 88% of which show up once; 4.2% is in the top ten. The sample belongs to a study of blood T cell repertoires in COVID-19. The germline V and J ends were trimmed by 2 bases and 3 bases, with 14 bases remaining between them. The CDR3 extends over 15 amino acids. Germline CDR1 SGHTA, CDR2 FQGNSA. The sample was peripheral blood. This TCR derives from a human donor in a cohort sampled during active COVID-19. The chain couples TRBV7-2 to TRBJ2-7, with D tentatively TRBD2 (6 bases). The CDR3 nucleotides are TGTGCCAGCAGCTTAAATAGCGGTTTAGACTACGAGCAGTACGTC. Translated, it gives CASSLNSGLDYEQYV.